This T cell receptor (beta chain) was sequenced during a study of T-cell reconstitution after alpha-beta-depleted transplantation in children. Findings and caveats of the study: The study reportedly traced alpha-beta T cells about two months after transplant to several hundred expanded graft clones. T-cell counts and diversity at one year post-transplant came mainly from newly produced T cells. Surviving recipient T cells and intrathymic progenitors accounted for some patients' high TCRbeta diversity at day 60.

During its preparation, the TCRbeta library received unique molecular identifiers. MiXCR, run by TCRdb on the PCR reads, gives a single entry per CDR3 protein. The table lists 25,000 to 35,000 distinct CDR3 sequences, about 7% of them singletons. The CDR3 spans 16 residues. The V end lost 3 bases, the J end lost 1 base, and 17 bases lay between the germline ends. Germline CDR1 reads SGDLS; CDR2 reads YYNGEE. The table lists this clonotype with many counts. The antigen remains unidentified. The starting material was peripheral blood, obtained 60 days after TCRalphabeta/CD19-depleted stem cell transplant. This TCR was recovered from a child in the first two years of life who had a stem cell transplant for acute myeloid leukemia, so the T cells may come from the graft donor. The chain couples TRBV9 to TRBJ2-7, with D possibly TRBD1 on 6 matching bases. The CDR3 DNA reads TGTGCCAGCAGCGGTCGTAGTGGGACACCTTCCTACGAGCAGTACTTC. This encodes CASSGRSGTPSYEQYF.